This entry describes one TCR beta chain. Its antigen remains unidentified. Germline loops: CDR1 LGHNA, CDR2 YNFKEQ. With 0 bases clipped from V and 5 bases from J, the junction kept 0 bases outside the gene matches. This CDR3 region has 13 residues. These data are taken from a study of PD-1 blockade in classical Hodgkin lymphoma. Study conclusions and caveats: A significant rise in TCR diversity was seen by C4D1 for CD4+ cells but not for CD8+ cells. Complete responders started with a diversity level that resembled newly diagnosed patients at baseline.

Clones were sequenced by immunoSEQ multiplex PCR, and TCRdb holds only the in-frame ones, with some missing. The data show roughly 40,000 clones, around four fifths seen once. Noted time point: cycle 4 day 1 (C4D1), after less than 7 weeks of nivolumab. Following autologous stem cell transplantation, relapse occurred in every patient, and exposure to brentuximab vedotin varied. The sample in question was peripheral blood mononuclear cells (PBMCs), obtained before the fourth cycle of nivolumab. This receptor was obtained from a human donor with classical Hodgkin lymphoma. The rearrangement joins TRBV4-2 to TRBJ1-2, with 7 bases matching TRBD1. CDR3 nucleotides: TGTGCCAGCAGCCAAGAGGACAGGTATGGCTACACCTTC. Protein sequence: CASSQEDRYGYTF.